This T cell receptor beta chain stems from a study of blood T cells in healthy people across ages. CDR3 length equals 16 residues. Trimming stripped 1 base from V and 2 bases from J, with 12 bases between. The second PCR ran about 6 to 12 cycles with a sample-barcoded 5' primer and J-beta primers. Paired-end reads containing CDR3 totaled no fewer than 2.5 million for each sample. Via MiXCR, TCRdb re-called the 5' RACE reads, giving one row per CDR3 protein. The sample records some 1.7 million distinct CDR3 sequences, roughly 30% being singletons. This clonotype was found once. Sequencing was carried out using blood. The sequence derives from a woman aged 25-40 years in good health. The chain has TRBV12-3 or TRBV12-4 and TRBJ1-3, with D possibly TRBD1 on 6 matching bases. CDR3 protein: CASSLVAAGAGNTIYF. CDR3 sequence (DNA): TGTGCCAGCAGTTTAGTAGCCGCAGGGGCTGGAAACACCATATATTTT.